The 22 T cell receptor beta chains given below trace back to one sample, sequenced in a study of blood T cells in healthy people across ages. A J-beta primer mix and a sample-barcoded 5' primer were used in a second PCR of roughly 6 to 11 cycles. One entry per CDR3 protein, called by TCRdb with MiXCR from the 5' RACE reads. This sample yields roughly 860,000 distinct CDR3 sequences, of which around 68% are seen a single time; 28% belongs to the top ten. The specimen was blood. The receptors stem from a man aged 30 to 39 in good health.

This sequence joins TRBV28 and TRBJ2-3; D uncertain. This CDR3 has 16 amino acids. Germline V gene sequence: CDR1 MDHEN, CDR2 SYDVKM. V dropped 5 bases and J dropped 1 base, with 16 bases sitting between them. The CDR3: CASSDPQNPGTDTQYF. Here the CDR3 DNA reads TGTGCCAGCAGTGACCCTCAGAACCCAGGCACAGATACGCAGTATTTT. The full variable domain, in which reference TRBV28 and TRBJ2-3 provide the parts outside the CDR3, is DVKVTQSSRYLVKRTGEKVFLECVQDMDHENMFWYRQDPGLGLRLIYFSYDVKMKEKGDIPEGYSVSREKKERFSLILESASTNQTSMYLCASSDPQNPGTDTQYFGPGTRLTVL.

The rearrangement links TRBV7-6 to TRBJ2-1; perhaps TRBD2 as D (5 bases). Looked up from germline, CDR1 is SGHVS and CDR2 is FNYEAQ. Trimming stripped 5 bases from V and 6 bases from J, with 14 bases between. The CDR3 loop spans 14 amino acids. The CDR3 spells CASSVYPSGNEQFF. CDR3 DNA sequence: TGTGCCAGCAGCGTTTATCCGAGCGGCAATGAGCAGTTCTTC. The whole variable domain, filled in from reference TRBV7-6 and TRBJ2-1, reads GAGVSQSPRYKVTKRGQDVALRCDPISGHVSLYWYRQALGQGPEFLTYFNYEAQQDKSGLPNDRFSAERPEGSISTLTIQRTEQRDSAMYRCASSVYPSGNEQFFGPGTRLTVL.

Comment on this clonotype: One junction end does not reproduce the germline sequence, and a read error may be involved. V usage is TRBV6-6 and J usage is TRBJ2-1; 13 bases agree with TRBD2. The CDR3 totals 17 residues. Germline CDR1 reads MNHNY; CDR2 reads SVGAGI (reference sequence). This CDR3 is CASSYHLPGTSGAEQFF. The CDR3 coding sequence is TGCGCCAGCAGTTACCACCTCCCCGGGACTAGCGGGGCGGAGCAGTTCTTC.

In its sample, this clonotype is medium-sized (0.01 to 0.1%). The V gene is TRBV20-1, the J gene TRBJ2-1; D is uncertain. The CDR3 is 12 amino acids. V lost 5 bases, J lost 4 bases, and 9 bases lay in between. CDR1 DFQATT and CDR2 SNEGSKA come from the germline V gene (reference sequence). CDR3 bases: TGCAGTGCTGCGCCCCAGTACAATGAGCAGTTCTTC. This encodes CSAAPQYNEQFF.

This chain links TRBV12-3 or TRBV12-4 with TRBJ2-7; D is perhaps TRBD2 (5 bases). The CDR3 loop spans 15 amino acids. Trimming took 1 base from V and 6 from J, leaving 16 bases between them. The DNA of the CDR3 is TGTGCCAGCAGTTTAGGGACCCTTGAGGGTCCCGAGCAGTACTTC. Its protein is CASSLGTLEGPEQYF.

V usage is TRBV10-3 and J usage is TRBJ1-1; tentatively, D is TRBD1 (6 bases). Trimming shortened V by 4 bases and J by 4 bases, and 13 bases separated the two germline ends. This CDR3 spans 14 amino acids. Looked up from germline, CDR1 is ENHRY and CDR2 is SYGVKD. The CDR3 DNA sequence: TGTGCCATCAGTGGATCAGGGGTGGGCACTGAAGCTTTCTTT. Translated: CAISGSGVGTEAFF.

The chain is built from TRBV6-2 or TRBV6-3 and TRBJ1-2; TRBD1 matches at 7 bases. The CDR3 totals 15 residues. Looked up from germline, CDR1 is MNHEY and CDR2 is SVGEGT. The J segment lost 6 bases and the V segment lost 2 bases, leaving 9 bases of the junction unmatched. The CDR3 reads CASSYKDRSLNGYTF. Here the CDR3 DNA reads TGTGCCAGCAGTTACAAGGACAGGAGTCTCAATGGCTACACCTTC.

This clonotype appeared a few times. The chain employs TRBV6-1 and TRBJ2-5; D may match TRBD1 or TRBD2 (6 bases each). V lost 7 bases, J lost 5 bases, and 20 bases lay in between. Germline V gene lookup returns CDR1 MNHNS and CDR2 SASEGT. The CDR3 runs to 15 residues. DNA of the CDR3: TGTGCCAGCACCCCGAACTACGGGGGCTGGGAGACCCAGTACTTC. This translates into CASTPNYGGWETQYF.

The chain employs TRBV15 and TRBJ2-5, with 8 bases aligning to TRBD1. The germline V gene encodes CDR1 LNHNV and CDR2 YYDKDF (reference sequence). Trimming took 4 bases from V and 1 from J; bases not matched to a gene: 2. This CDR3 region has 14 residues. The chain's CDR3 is CATSTGTGQETQYF. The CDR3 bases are TGTGCCACCAGCACAGGGACAGGCCAAGAGACCCAGTACTTC.

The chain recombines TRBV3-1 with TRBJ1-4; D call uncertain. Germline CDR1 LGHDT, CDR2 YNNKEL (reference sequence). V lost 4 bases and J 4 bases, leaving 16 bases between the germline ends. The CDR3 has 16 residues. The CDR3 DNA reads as TGTGCCAGCAGCCCGCCCGTGGGGAGGCTTAATGAAAAACTGTTTTTT. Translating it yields CASSPPVGRLNEKLFF.

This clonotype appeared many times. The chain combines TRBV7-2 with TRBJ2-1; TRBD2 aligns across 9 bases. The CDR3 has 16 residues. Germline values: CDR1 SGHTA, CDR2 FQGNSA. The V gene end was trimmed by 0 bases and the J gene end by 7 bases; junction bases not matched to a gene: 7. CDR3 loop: CASSLAAGGEWNEQFF. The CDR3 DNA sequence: TGTGCCAGCAGCTTAGCGGCGGGGGGGGAGTGGAATGAGCAGTTCTTC. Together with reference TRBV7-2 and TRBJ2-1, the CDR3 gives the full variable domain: GAGVSQSPSNKVTEKGKDVELRCDPISGHTALYWYRQSLGQGLEFLIYFQGNSAPDKSGLPSDRFSAERTGGSVSTLTIQRTQQEDSAVYLCASSLAAGGEWNEQFFGPGTRLTVL.

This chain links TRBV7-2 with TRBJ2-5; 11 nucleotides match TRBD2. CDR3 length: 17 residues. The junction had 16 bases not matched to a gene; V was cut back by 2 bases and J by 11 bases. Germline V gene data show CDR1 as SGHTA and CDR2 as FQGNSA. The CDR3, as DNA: TGTGCCAGCAGCTTATACTGGGGGGTAGCGGGAGGGCGTGAGCAGTACTTC. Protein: CASSLYWGVAGGREQYF. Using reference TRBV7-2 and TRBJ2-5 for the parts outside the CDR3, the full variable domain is GAGVSQSPSNKVTEKGKDVELRCDPISGHTALYWYRQSLGQGLEFLIYFQGNSAPDKSGLPSDRFSAERTGGSVSTLTIQRTQQEDSAVYLCASSLYWGVAGGREQYFGPGTRLLVL.

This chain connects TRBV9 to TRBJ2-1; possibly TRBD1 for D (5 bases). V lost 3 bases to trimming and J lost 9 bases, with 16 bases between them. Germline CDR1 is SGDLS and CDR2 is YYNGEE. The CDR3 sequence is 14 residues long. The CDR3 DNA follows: TGTGCCAGCAGCGCCCGCCCGAAAGGGGTTGAGCAGTTCTTC. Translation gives CASSARPKGVEQFF.

The CDR3 DNA follows: TGTGCCAGCACTGGACTAGCGGGGGCCACTCATACGCAGTATTTT. As protein: CASTGLAGATHTQYF. This chain connects TRBV11-1 to TRBJ2-3, with 13 bases lining up with TRBD2. Per germline, CDR1 SGHAT and CDR2 FQDESV (reference sequence). This CDR3 is built from 15 residues. J lost 7 bases, V lost 7 bases, and 8 bases had no gene match.

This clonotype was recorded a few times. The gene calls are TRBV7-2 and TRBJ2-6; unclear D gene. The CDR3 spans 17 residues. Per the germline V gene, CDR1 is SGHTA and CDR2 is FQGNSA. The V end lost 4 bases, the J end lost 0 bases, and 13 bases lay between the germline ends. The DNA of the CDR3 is TGTGCCAGCAGCTCCGGACGGATGAGCTCTGGGGCCAACGTCCTGACTTTC. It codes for CASSSGRMSSGANVLTF. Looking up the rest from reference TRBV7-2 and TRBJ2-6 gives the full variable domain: GAGVSQSPSNKVTEKGKDVELRCDPISGHTALYWYRQSLGQGLEFLIYFQGNSAPDKSGLPSDRFSAERTGGSVSTLTIQRTQQEDSAVYLCASSSGRMSSGANVLTFGAGSRLTVL.

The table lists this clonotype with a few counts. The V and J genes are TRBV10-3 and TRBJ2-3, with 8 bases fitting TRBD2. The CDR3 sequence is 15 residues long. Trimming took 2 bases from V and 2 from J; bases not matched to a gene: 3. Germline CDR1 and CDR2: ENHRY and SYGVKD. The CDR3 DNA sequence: TGTGCCATCAGTGAGGGCGGGGGGCCCACAGATACGCAGTATTTT. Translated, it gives CAISEGGGPTDTQYF.

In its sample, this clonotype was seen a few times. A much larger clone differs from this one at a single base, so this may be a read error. The CDR3 spells CASSILAGGVNEQYF. CDR3 sequence (DNA): TGTGCCAGCAGCATTCTAGCGGGAGGAGTTAATGAGCAGTACTTC. The chain joins TRBV4-2 to TRBJ2-7, with 11 nucleotides matching TRBD2. J lost 7 bases, V lost 5 bases, and 10 bases had no gene match. The CDR3 consists of 15 residues. The germline gives CDR1 LGHNA, CDR2 YNFKEQ.

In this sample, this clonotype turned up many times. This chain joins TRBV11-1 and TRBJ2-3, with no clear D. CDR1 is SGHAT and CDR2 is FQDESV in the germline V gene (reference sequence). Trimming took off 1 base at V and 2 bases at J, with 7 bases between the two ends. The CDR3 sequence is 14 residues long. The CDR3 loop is CASSLDGYTDTQYF. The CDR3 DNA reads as TGTGCCAGCAGCTTAGATGGGTACACAGATACGCAGTATTTT.

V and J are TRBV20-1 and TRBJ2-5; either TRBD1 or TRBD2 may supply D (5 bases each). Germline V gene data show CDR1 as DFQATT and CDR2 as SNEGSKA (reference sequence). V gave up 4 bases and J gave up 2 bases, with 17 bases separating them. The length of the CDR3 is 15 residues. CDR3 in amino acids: CSATPGTRNQETQYF. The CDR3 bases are TGCAGTGCTACCCCCGGGACCAGGAATCAAGAGACCCAGTACTTC.

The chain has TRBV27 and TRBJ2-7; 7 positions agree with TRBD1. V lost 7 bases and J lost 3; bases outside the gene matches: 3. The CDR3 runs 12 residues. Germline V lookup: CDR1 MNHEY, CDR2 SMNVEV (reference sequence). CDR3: CASKTGIYEQYF. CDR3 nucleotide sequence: TGTGCCAGCAAGACAGGGATCTACGAGCAGTACTTC.

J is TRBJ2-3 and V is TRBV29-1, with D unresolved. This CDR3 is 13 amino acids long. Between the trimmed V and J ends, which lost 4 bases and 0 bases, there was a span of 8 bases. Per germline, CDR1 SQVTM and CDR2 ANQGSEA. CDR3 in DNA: TGCAGCGTTGTGAAAACTAGCACAGATACGCAGTATTTT. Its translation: CSVVKTSTDTQYF.

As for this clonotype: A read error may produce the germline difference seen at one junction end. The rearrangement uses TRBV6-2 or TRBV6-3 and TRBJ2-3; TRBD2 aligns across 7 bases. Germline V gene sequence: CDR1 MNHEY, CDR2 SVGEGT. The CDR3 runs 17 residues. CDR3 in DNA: TGTGTCAGCAGTTACTTGGGGACTACAATTAGCACAGATACGCAGTATTTT. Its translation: CVSSYLGTTISTDTQYF.